This entry concerns a single TCR beta chain. The entry originates in a study of CD8 T cells in Susac syndrome. The authors carried out high-throughput sequencing of TCR beta. They applied it to CD8+ and CD4+ T cells obtained from blood. TEMRA cells were enriched by FACS, and CD4+ and CD8+ T cells were negatively isolated. Roughly 0.45 to 1 ug RNA was reverse transcribed with random hexamers. The TCR beta CDR3 was amplified by immunoSEQ multiplex PCR across 54 Vbeta, 13 Jbeta. TCRdb processed the immunoSEQ multiplex PCR reads anew with MiXCR; each CDR3 protein has one entry. The sample yields around 190,000 distinct CDR3 sequences, approximately 94% seen once. CDR1 SQVTM and CDR2 ANQGSEA come from the germline V gene. After removal of 3 bases from V and 7 bases from J, the junction contained 9 bases not matched to a gene. The CDR3 is 13 amino acids.

The material sequenced was CD4+ T cells from PBMCs. This chain links TRBV29-1 with TRBJ2-7; 7 bases map to TRBD1. The clonotype comes from a human donor in good health. The CDR3 DNA reads as TGCAGCGTTGACGGTGAGGGGGCGCGGGAGCAGTACTTC. Encoded protein: CSVDGEGAREQYF.